The clone carrying this T cell receptor beta chain was seen only a few times. TCRdb's copy holds only in-frame clones and misses some; the assay was immunoSEQ multiplex PCR. The table includes around 320,000 clones, about nine tenths detected once. This specimen comes from a study of blood T cell repertoires in COVID-19. Turning to the study itself: Sites across the United States, Italy and Spain contributed samples from acute and convalescent COVID-19.

All enrollees were about 18 to 100 years old and from 25 or so US areas. Germline lookup yields CDR1 MGHRA and CDR2 YSYEKL. CDR3 size: 16 residues. The trim removed 2 bases at V and 2 bases at J, leaving 5 bases unmatched. V usage is TRBV4-1 and J usage is TRBJ1-2; 10 nucleotides align to TRBD1. The receptor's source is a woman aged 45-60 years who had been exposed to COVID-19. The material sequenced was PBMCs or T cells enriched from blood (not recorded which). CDR3 residues: CASSQPGQGKNYGYTF. The CDR3 DNA reads TGCGCCAGCAGCCAACCGGGACAGGGGAAGAACTATGGCTACACCTTC.